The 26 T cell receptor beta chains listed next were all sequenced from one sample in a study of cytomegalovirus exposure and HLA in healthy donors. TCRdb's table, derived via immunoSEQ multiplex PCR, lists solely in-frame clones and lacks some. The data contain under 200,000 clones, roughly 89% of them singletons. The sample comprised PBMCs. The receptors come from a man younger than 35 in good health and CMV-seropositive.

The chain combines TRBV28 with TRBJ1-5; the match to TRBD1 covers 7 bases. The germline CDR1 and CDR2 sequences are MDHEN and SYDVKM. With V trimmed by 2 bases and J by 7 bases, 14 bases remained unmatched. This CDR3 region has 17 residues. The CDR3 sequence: CASSLRDYLTGDQPQHF. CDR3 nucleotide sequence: TGTGCCAGCAGTTTACGGGATTATTTAACAGGGGACCAGCCCCAGCATTTT. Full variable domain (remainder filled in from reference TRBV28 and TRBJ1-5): DVKVTQSSRYLVKRTGEKVFLECVQDMDHENMFWYRQDPGLGLRLIYFSYDVKMKEKGDIPEGYSVSREKKERFSLILESASTNQTSMYLCASSLRDYLTGDQPQHFGDGTRLSIL.

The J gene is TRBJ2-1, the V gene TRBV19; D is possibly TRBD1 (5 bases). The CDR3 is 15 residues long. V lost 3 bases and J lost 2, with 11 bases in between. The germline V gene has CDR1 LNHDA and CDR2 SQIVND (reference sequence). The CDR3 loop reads CASSIQTGTYNEQFF. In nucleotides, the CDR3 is TGTGCCAGTAGTATTCAAACAGGTACCTACAATGAGCAGTTCTTC.

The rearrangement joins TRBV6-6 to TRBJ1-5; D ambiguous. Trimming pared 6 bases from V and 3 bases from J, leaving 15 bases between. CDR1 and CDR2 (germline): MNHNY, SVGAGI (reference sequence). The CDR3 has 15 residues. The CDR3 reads CASSPTSIHNQPQHF. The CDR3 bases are TGTGCCAGCAGCCCGACTTCTATCCACAATCAGCCCCAGCATTTT.

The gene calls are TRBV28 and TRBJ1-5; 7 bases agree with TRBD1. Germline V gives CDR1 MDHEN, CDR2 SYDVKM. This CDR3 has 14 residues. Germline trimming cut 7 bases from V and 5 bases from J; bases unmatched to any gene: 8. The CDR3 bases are TGTGCCAGCAAAGAGCAGGGGGTCTATCAGCCCCAGCATTTT. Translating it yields CASKEQGVYQPQHF. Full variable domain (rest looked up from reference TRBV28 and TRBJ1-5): DVKVTQSSRYLVKRTGEKVFLECVQDMDHENMFWYRQDPGLGLRLIYFSYDVKMKEKGDIPEGYSVSREKKERFSLILESASTNQTSMYLCASKEQGVYQPQHFGDGTRLSIL.

CDR3 in DNA: TGCAGCGTTGAAGATTATGGTCAGGGGGTCACCGGGGAGCTGTTTTTT. Its translation: CSVEDYGQGVTGELFF. The V and J genes are TRBV29-1 and TRBJ2-2; 7 positions match TRBD1. The V segment lost 0 bases and the J segment 4 bases; nucleotides outside the gene matches: 8. CDR1 is SQVTM, CDR2 ANQGSEA, per germline. This CDR3 comprises 16 residues.

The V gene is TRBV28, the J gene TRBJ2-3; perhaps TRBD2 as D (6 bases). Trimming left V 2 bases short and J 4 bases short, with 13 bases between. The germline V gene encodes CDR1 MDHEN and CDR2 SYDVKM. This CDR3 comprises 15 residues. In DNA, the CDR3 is TGTGCCAGCAGTTTAAGGGCAGGGAGGCCAGATACGCAGTATTTT. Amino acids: CASSLRAGRPDTQYF.

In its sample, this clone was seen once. The chain's CDR3 is CASRSRSSYNEQFF. In nucleotides, the CDR3 is TGTGCCAGCAGATCCCGGAGCTCCTACAATGAGCAGTTCTTC. The rearrangement joins TRBV5-8 to TRBJ2-1; D remains unclear. Looked up from germline, CDR1 is SGHTS and CDR2 is YDEGEE. V lost 5 bases, J lost 0 bases, and 9 bases lay in between. This CDR3 is 14 amino acids long.

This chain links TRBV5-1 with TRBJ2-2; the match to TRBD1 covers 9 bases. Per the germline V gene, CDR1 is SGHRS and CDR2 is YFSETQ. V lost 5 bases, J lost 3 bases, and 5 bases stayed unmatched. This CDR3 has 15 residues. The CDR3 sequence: CASRTGQGDTGELFF. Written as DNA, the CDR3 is TGCGCCAGCAGAACGGGACAGGGCGACACCGGGGAGCTGTTTTTT.

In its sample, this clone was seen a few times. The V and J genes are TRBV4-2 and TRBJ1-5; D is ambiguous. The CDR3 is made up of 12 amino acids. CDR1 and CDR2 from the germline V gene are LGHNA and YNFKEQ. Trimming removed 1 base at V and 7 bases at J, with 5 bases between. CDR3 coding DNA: TGTGCCAGCAGCCAAGGTCTGCAGCCCCAGCATTTT. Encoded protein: CASSQGLQPQHF.

CDR3 region: CASSPPLDNGYTF. Here the CDR3 DNA reads TGCGCCAGCAGTCCCCCTCTGGACAATGGCTACACCTTC. The chain couples TRBV4-1 to TRBJ1-2; perhaps TRBD1 as D (5 bases). CDR1 and CDR2 (germline): MGHRA, YSYEKL. The CDR3 runs 13 residues. Trimming took 6 bases from V and 6 from J, leaving 14 bases between them.

CDR3 amino acids: CASSVAGLSSGNTIYF. The CDR3 DNA reads TGTGCCAGCAGCGTGGCGGGACTTAGCTCTGGAAACACCATATATTTT. J is TRBJ1-3 and V is TRBV9, with D perhaps matching TRBD1 (5 bases). Germline CDR1 reads SGDLS; CDR2 reads YYNGEE. The CDR3 spans 16 residues. Between the trimmed V and J ends, which lost 2 bases and 0 bases, there was a span of 12 bases.

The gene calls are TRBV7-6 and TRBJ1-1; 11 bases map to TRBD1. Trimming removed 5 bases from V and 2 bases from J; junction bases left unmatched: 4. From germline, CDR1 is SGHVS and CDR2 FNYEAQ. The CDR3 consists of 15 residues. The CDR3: CASSQRTGGNTEAFF. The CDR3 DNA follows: TGTGCCAGCAGCCAGCGGACAGGGGGCAACACTGAAGCTTTCTTT.

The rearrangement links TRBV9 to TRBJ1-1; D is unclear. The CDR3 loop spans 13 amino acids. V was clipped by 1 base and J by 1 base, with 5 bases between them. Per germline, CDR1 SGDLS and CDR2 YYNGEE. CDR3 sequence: CASSVWANTEAFF. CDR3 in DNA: TGTGCCAGCAGCGTATGGGCGAACACTGAAGCTTTCTTT.

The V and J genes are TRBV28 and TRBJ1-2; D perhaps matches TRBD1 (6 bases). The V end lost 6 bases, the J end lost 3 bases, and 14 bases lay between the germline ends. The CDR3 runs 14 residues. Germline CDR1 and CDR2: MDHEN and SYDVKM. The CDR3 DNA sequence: TGTGCCAGCAGCTACGGACAGTCTTACTATGGCTACACCTTC. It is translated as CASSYGQSYYGYTF.

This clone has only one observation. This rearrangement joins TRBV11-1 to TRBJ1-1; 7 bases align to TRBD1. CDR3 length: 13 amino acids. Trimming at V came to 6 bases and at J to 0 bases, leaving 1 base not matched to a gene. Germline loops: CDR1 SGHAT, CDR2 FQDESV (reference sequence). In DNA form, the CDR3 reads TGTGCCAGCAGGGACAGGCTGAACACTGAAGCTTTCTTT. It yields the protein CASRDRLNTEAFF.

CDR3 region: CASSLRGYGEAFF. CDR3 in DNA: TGTGCCAGCAGCCTTCGGGGGTATGGTGAAGCTTTCTTT. V usage is TRBV7-2 and J usage is TRBJ1-1; tentative D call: TRBD1 (5 bases). The V and J ends lost 5 bases and 7 bases respectively, with 14 bases between them. Germline values: CDR1 SGHTA, CDR2 FQGNSA. The CDR3 runs to 13 residues. The full variable domain, its missing parts supplied by reference TRBV7-2 and TRBJ1-1, is GAGVSQSPSNKVTEKGKDVELRCDPISGHTALYWYRQSLGQGLEFLIYFQGNSAPDKSGLPSDRFSAERTGGSVSTLTIQRTQQEDSAVYLCASSLRGYGEAFFGQGTRLTVV.

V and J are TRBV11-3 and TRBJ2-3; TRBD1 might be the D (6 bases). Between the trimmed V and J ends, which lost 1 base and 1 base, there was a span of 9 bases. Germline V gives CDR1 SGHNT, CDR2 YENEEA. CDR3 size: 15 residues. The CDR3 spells CASSLGNRGTDTQYF. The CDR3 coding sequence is TGTGCCAGCAGCTTAGGGAACAGGGGCACAGATACGCAGTATTTT. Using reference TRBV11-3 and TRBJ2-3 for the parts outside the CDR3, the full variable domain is EAGVVQSPRYKIIEKKQPVAFWCNPISGHNTLYWYLQNLGQGPELLIRYENEEAVDDSQLPKDRFSAERLKGVDSTLKIQPAELGDSAVYLCASSLGNRGTDTQYFGPGTRLTVL.

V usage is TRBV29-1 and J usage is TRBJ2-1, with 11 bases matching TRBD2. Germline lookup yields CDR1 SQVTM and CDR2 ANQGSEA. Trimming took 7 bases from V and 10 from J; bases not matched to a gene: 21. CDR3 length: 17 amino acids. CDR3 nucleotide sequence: TGCAGCGCTCTCCATGCCGGGACTAGCGGACTCCTCGGGGAGCAGTTCTTC. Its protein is CSALHAGTSGLLGEQFF.

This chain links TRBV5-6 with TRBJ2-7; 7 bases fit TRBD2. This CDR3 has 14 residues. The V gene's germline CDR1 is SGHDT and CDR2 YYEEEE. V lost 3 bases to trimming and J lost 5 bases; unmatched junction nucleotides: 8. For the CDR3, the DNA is TGTGCCAGCAGCTCCTGGACTAGTCGCCACGAGCAGTACTTC. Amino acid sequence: CASSSWTSRHEQYF. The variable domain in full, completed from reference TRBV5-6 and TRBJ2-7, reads DAGVTQSPTHLIKTRGQQVTLRCSPKSGHDTVSWYQQALGQGPQFIFQYYEEEERQRGNFPDRFSGHQFPNYSSELNVNALLLGDSALYLCASSSWTSRHEQYFGPGTRLTVT.

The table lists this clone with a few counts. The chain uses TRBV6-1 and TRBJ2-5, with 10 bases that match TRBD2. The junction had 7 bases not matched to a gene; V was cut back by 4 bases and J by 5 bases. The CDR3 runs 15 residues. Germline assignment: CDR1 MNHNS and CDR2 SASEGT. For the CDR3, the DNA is TGTGCCAGCAGTGGCCTAGCGGGAGAGAGGGAGACCCAGTACTTC. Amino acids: CASSGLAGERETQYF.

This chain's CDR3 is CASSLSGSYQEQFF. The DNA of the CDR3 is TGCGCCAGCAGCTTAAGCGGGAGCTACCAGGAGCAGTTCTTC. The rearrangement uses TRBV5-1 and TRBJ2-1; 8 nucleotides align to TRBD2. Germline V gene data show CDR1 as SGHRS and CDR2 as YFSETQ. CDR3 length: 14 residues. The V gene end was trimmed by 2 bases and the J gene end by 10 bases; junction bases not matched to a gene: 8.

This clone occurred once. DNA of the CDR3: TGTGCCAGCAGCTTAGGGCCGGGGAGGGATTGGGGCAATGAGCAGTTCTTC. Amino acids: CASSLGPGRDWGNEQFF. This sequence joins TRBV7-6 and TRBJ2-1; 7 bases align to TRBD2. Unmatched junction bases numbered 12, after V lost 1 base and J lost 6 bases. From germline, CDR1 is SGHVS and CDR2 FNYEAQ. The CDR3 has 17 residues.

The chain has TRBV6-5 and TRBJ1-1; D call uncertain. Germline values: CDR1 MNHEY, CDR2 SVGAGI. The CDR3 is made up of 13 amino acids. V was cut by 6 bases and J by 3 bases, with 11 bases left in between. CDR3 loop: CASSSDTYTEAFF. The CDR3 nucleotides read TGTGCCAGCAGCTCCGACACCTACACTGAAGCTTTCTTT.

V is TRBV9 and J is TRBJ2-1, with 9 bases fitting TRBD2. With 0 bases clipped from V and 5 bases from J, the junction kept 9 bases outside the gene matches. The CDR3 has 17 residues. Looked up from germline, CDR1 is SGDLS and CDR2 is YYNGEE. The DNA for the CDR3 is TGTGCCAGCAGCGTAGCTGCCGGCGGGAGGGACGACAATGAGCAGTTCTTC. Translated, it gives CASSVAAGGRDDNEQFF.

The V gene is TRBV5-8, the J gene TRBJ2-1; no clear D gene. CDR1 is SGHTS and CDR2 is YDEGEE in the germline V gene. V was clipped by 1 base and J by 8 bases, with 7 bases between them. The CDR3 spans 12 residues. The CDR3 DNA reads TGTGCCAGCAGCTTGTGGAGTGATGAGCAGTTCTTC. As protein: CASSLWSDEQFF.

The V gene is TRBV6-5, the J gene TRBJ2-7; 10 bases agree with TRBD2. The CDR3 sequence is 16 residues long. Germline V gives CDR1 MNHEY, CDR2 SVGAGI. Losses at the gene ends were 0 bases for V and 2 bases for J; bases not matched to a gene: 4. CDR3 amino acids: CASSYSILAGPYEQYF. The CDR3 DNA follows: TGTGCCAGCAGTTACTCGATACTAGCGGGACCCTACGAGCAGTACTTC.